The rows below give T cell receptor beta chains drawn from one sample of a study of blood T cell repertoires in COVID-19. Libraries were prepared by immunoSEQ multiplex PCR; TCRdb keeps only in-frame clonotypes and omits some of them. The sample shows roughly 100,000 clones, around 89% of them seen only once. Sequencing was done on a sample of peripheral blood. The receptor source for this set is a woman in her sixties or seventies with acute or convalescent COVID-19. Both conserved end residues are part of each CDR3. Expanded clones get a size class; other rows say once, few or many, or leave the size out.

>.|TRBV27|TRBJ2-5
CASSLFSTSEQTQYF
>once|TRBV30|TRBJ1-5
CAWSVMDGRNQPQHF
>.|TRBV1|TRBJ1-2
CTSSLLCRGTGGYTF
>.|TRBV5-8|TRBJ2-2
CASSLRISGSPDTGELFF
>.|TRBV19|TRBJ2-2
CASSIPGTSGRGYTGELFF
>.|TRBV11-2|TRBJ2-5
CASSLTTGQETQYF
>.|TRBV18|TRBJ2-1
CASSPVLDSYNEQFF
>.|TRBV19|TRBJ1-2
CASSSGQRANYGYTF
>.|TRBV25-1|TRBJ1-4
CASSDGGEKLFF
>once|TRBV9|TRBJ2-1
CASSPQGTHNEQFF
>.|TRBV24-1|TRBJ1-4
CATSDPAQDEKLFF
>.|TRBV18|TRBJ2-3
CASSPPGNSGRADTQYF
>once|TRBV11-2|TRBJ2-5
CASSFSRASLAAGKTQYF
>.|TRBV5-1|TRBJ2-3
CASSLGEASTDTQYF
>.|TRBV27|TRBJ2-1
CASSFYKSGTSGRGEQFF
>few|TRBV28|TRBJ2-7
CASSPSGYREQYF
>.|TRBV18|TRBJ2-3
CASSPPRVSTDTQYF
>.|TRBV27|TRBJ1-2
CASSLSIGTGLGGYTF
>.|TRBV27|TRBJ1-4
CASRPRGQGLNDGTNEKLFF
>.|TRBV15|TRBJ1-5
CATSRPNQPQHF
>.|TRBV7-9|TRBJ1-2
CASSLPGENYGYTF
>once|TRBV28|TRBJ1-1
CASSLQGARGTEAFF
>.|TRBV6-2/TRBV6-3|TRBJ2-1
CASSTGTSGRALYNEQFF
>.|TRBV6-5|TRBJ2-5
CASSRDRAQETQYF
>.|TRBV19|TRBJ1-2
CASSPSQGANYGYTF
>.|TRBV5-4|TRBJ2-3
CASKLLAGGDTQYF
>.|TRBV19|TRBJ1-5
CASSMMGQSGYSNQPQHF
>.|TRBV28|TRBJ2-7
CASTGIATYEQYF
>.|TRBV27|TRBJ2-6
CASSFSFRPLKPSLTGANVLTF
>.|TRBV3-1/TRBV3-2|TRBJ1-4
CASSHNRGPNEKLFF
>.|TRBV18|TRBJ1-6
CASSPRSGAGGDSPLHF
>.|TRBV5-1|TRBJ2-5
CASSAGTSRETQYF
>.|TRBV5-1|TRBJ1-1
CASSLDVGVNTEAFF
>few|TRBV18|TRBJ2-6
CASSQNSPSGANVLTF
>.|TRBV10-3|TRBJ2-7
CAISDRDTQSLRRYEQYF
>.|TRBV10-2|TRBJ1-3
CASRPRGQVNGNTIYF
>.|TRBV29-1|TRBJ2-5
CSVGGSGRGTGTQYF
>.|TRBV18|TRBJ2-5
CASSLGIQETQYF
>.|TRBV24-1|TRBJ2-2
CATSDLNPGGVGTGELFF
>.|TRBV28|TRBJ1-2
CASSYRGNYGYTF
>.|TRBV7-9|TRBJ1-2
CASSLADRGYGYTF
>.|TRBV7-3|TRBJ2-3
CASSRSRADTQYF